Reported below is one TCR beta chain. The antigen remains undetermined. This sample is drawn from a study of T cell responses to AZD1222 COVID-19 vaccine. Study-level points and caveats: The study found vaccine-associated CD4 TCRs spanning spike, dominant at 160-218 and 743-854.

The CDR3 covers 13 residues. V was clipped by 4 bases and J by 4 bases; unmatched bases: 4. Germline assignment: CDR1 SGHKS and CDR2 YYEKEE (reference sequence). The data were produced by immunoSEQ multiplex PCR, yet TCRdb's version contains in-frame clones alone and is incomplete. The sample holds 170,000 or so clones; 90% are singletons and the top ten take roughly 1.6%. The specimen was peripheral blood, collected on day 0 of AZD1222 vaccination. The source of this sequence is an adult in good health. The chain is built from TRBV5-5 and TRBJ2-7; 8 nucleotides line up with TRBD1. The CDR3 spells CASSPRQGYEQYF. In nucleotides, the CDR3 is TGTGCCAGCAGCCCGCGACAGGGGTACGAGCAGTACTTC.